This entry lists 28 T cell receptor beta chains sequenced from one sample in a study of blood T cell repertoires in COVID-19. The assay was immunoSEQ multiplex PCR, and TCRdb's table has in-frame clones only and misses some. Here the sample spans 210,000 or so clones, around 86% being singletons. Source material: peripheral blood. The receptors here all came from a man between 50 and 59 years old with acute or convalescent COVID-19.

The chain has TRBV29-1 and TRBJ2-1; 10 bases match TRBD1. V lost 6 bases to trimming and J lost 8 bases; unmatched junction nucleotides: 1. CDR3 size: 11 residues. Germline assignment: CDR1 SQVTM and CDR2 ANQGSEA. CDR3: CSVGQGDEQFF. The CDR3 DNA sequence: TGCAGCGTAGGACAGGGGGATGAGCAGTTCTTC.

V is TRBV23-1 and J is TRBJ1-1, with 10 bases matching TRBD1. Being an ORF, TRBV23-1 has a function that is uncertain. The CDR3 runs 16 residues. The trim removed 4 bases at V and 0 bases at J, leaving 5 bases unmatched. CDR3: CASSRGTGDMNTEAFF. CDR3 DNA sequence: TGCGCCAGCAGTCGTGGGACAGGGGATATGAACACTGAAGCTTTCTTT.

The genes are TRBV7-2 and TRBJ2-7; 10 bases line up with TRBD1. The CDR3 is made up of 14 amino acids. Germline V gives CDR1 SGHTA, CDR2 FQGNSA. The V segment lost 5 bases and the J segment 7 bases; nucleotides outside the gene matches: 8. The CDR3 DNA reads as TGTGCCAGCAGCCCCGGGACAGGGGCCAGGGAGCAGTACTTC. The encoded protein is CASSPGTGAREQYF.

The gene calls are TRBV3-1 (or the pseudogene TRBV3-2) and TRBJ2-1; 7 positions agree with TRBD1. CDR3 length: 16 amino acids. V shed 4 bases and J 4 bases; nucleotides not matched to a gene: 10. From germline, CDR1 is LGHDT and CDR2 YNNKEL (reference sequence). The CDR3 loop reads CASSPRTGRGYNEQFF. CDR3 DNA: TGTGCCAGCAGCCCTAGGACAGGCAGGGGATACAATGAGCAGTTCTTC.

The chain links TRBV7-9 to TRBJ1-3; 10 bases are shared with TRBD1. V gave up 7 bases and J gave up 6 bases; unmatched junction bases: 6. The CDR3 totals 14 residues. Germline values: CDR1 SEHNR, CDR2 FQNEAQ (reference sequence). The CDR3 here is CASTRTGGENTIYF. The CDR3 nucleotides read TGTGCCAGCACCCGGACAGGGGGAGAAAACACCATATATTTT.

This chain uses TRBV7-2 with TRBJ1-2; no definite D call. The V and J ends lost 2 bases and 2 bases respectively, with 12 bases between them. CDR1 is SGHTA, CDR2 FQGNSA, per germline. This CDR3 is 15 amino acids long. The CDR3 coding sequence is TGTGCCAGCAGCTTACTCGGCGGAAACAACTATGGCTACACCTTC. Translating it yields CASSLLGGNNYGYTF.

This clone was seen just once. In the same sample, other DNA sequences code for this CDR3. The chain combines TRBV5-1 with TRBJ2-5; D may be TRBD1 (5 bases). The germline V gene encodes CDR1 SGHRS and CDR2 YFSETQ. Trimming left V 0 bases short and J 5 bases short, with 11 bases between. The CDR3 is 14 residues long. CDR3 region: CASSLGQGLETQYF. The CDR3 DNA follows: TGCGCCAGCAGCTTGGGGCAGGGTCTGGAGACCCAGTACTTC.

This clone was recorded once. This chain uses TRBV2 with TRBJ2-5, with 9 positions matching TRBD2. The CDR3 has 14 amino acids. Germline CDR1 SNHLY, CDR2 FYNNEI. The V and J ends lost 6 bases and 6 bases, in that order; junction bases with no gene match: 8. The CDR3: CASRGGLAEKTQYF. In DNA form, the CDR3 reads TGTGCCAGCAGGGGGGGACTAGCAGAGAAGACCCAGTACTTC.

The chain links TRBV2 to TRBJ1-1, with unresolved D. This CDR3 comprises 12 residues. CDR1 is SNHLY and CDR2 is FYNNEI in the germline V gene. V dropped 3 bases and J dropped 2 bases, with 4 bases sitting between them. CDR3 nucleotides: TGTGCCAGCAGTGACAGTAACACTGAAGCTTTCTTT. Translated: CASSDSNTEAFF. Full variable domain (rest looked up from reference TRBV2 and TRBJ1-1): EPEVTQTPSHQVTQMGQEVILRCVPISNHLYFYWYRQILGQKVEFLVSFYNNEISEKSEIFDDQFSVERPDGSNFTLKIRSTKLEDSAMYFCASSDSNTEAFFGQGTRLTVV.

This clone was recorded only once. This chain links TRBV12-3 or TRBV12-4 with TRBJ2-7; 7 positions match TRBD1. V was pared by 2 bases and J by 6 bases, with 1 base of the junction left unmatched. The CDR3 spans 12 residues. The CDR3 coding sequence is TGTGCCAGCAGTTTACGGACAGGCGAGCAGTACTTC. Its protein product is CASSLRTGEQYF.

The chain joins TRBV19 to TRBJ2-3; 9 nucleotides agree with TRBD1. The CDR3 is 15 amino acids. Germline CDR1 is LNHDA and CDR2 is SQIVND (reference sequence). V lost 6 bases to trimming and J lost 2 bases; unmatched junction nucleotides: 6. CDR3 sequence reads: CASRIQGAPTDTQYF. The DNA of the CDR3 is TGTGCCAGTAGGATACAGGGGGCGCCCACAGATACGCAGTATTTT.

The rearrangement links TRBV2 to TRBJ1-6; tentative D call: TRBD1 (5 bases). Trimming took 7 bases from V and 8 from J, leaving 12 bases between them. Germline assignment: CDR1 SNHLY and CDR2 FYNNEI. This CDR3 is built from 13 residues. DNA for the CDR3: TGTGCCAGCACGGGCAGGGAAGATTCACCCCTCCACTTT. Its translation is CASTGREDSPLHF.

The chain uses TRBV5-6 and TRBJ1-2; D gene unclear. The CDR3 runs 12 residues. Trimming cost V 4 bases and J 0 bases, with 4 bases left between them. Germline V lookup: CDR1 SGHDT, CDR2 YYEEEE. The CDR3 loop is CASSPANYGYTF. The CDR3 DNA follows: TGTGCCAGCAGCCCAGCTAACTATGGCTACACCTTC. Full variable domain (rest looked up from reference TRBV5-6 and TRBJ1-2): DAGVTQSPTHLIKTRGQQVTLRCSPKSGHDTVSWYQQALGQGPQFIFQYYEEEERQRGNFPDRFSGHQFPNYSSELNVNALLLGDSALYLCASSPANYGYTFGSGTRLTVV.

The V gene is TRBV19, the J gene TRBJ1-5; the D gene is possibly TRBD1 (6 bases). The CDR3 length is 16 residues. V dropped 7 bases and J dropped 2 bases, with 18 bases sitting between them. Germline-derived CDR1 and CDR2 are LNHDA and SQIVND (reference sequence). CDR3 DNA sequence: TGTGCCAGTACGGGGACAAGAGGGACCCGCAATCAGCCCCAGCATTTT. As protein: CASTGTRGTRNQPQHF.

This chain links TRBV5-1 with TRBJ1-6; 9 bases match TRBD1. Per germline, CDR1 SGHRS and CDR2 YFSETQ. V shed 4 bases and J 1 base; nucleotides not matched to a gene: 6. There are 17 residues in the CDR3. The CDR3 DNA reads as TGCGCCAGCAGCCTGACAGGGGGAATTTCCTATAATTCACCCCTCCACTTT. Protein: CASSLTGGISYNSPLHF.

The chain links TRBV18 to TRBJ1-1; 7 bases align to TRBD1. Unmatched junction bases numbered 4, after V lost 3 bases and J lost 6 bases. This CDR3 region has 13 residues. Germline V gives CDR1 KGHSH, CDR2 LQKENI. The CDR3: CASSPDRPAEAFF. CDR3 sequence (DNA): TGTGCCAGCTCACCGGACAGGCCCGCTGAAGCTTTCTTT.

The genes are TRBV9 and TRBJ1-3, with D perhaps TRBD1 (6 bases). The germline V gene encodes CDR1 SGDLS and CDR2 YYNGEE. V dropped 0 bases and J dropped 4 bases, with 14 bases sitting between them. This CDR3 comprises 16 residues. The CDR3 nucleotides read TGTGCCAGCAGCGTAGAAAGGACAGCGGTCGGAAACACCATATATTTT. Its translation is CASSVERTAVGNTIYF.

The chain combines TRBV6-5 with TRBJ2-1; 7 bases align to TRBD1. Unmatched junction bases numbered 4, after V lost 7 bases and J lost 4 bases. The CDR3 totals 13 residues. Germline V gene sequence: CDR1 MNHEY, CDR2 SVGAGI. This chain's CDR3 is CASTDRLYNEQFF. The CDR3 nucleotides read TGTGCCAGCACGGACAGGCTTTACAATGAGCAGTTCTTC.

The chain links TRBV4-1 to TRBJ1-5, with 8 bases fitting TRBD1. The CDR3 runs to 15 residues. After removal of 6 bases from V and 4 bases from J, the junction contained 8 bases not matched to a gene. Germline V lookup: CDR1 MGHRA, CDR2 YSYEKL. The CDR3 DNA sequence: TGCGCCAGCAGTTCCGGACAGGGTCAAAATCAGCCCCAGCATTTT. Translating it yields CASSSGQGQNQPQHF.

The gene calls are TRBV18 and TRBJ1-2; weak D call: TRBD1 (5 bases). In germline, CDR1 is KGHSH, CDR2 LQKENI. The V end lost 3 bases, the J end lost 4 bases, and 15 bases lay between the germline ends. CDR3 size: 15 residues. CDR3 in DNA: TGTGCCAGCTCACCGGACGGGCAGGGCTTCTATGGCTACACCTTC. Amino acids: CASSPDGQGFYGYTF.

The chain joins TRBV5-1 to TRBJ2-1, with 7 bases matching TRBD1. The length of the CDR3 is 18 residues. Losses at the gene ends were 1 base for V and 9 bases for J; bases not matched to a gene: 19. Germline V gene sequence: CDR1 SGHRS, CDR2 YFSETQ. The CDR3 spells CASSLRVRQGLSPSEQFF. CDR3 coding DNA: TGCGCCAGCAGCTTGAGGGTTCGACAGGGTCTAAGTCCCTCTGAGCAGTTCTTC. Together with reference TRBV5-1 and TRBJ2-1, the CDR3 gives the full variable domain: KAGVTQTPRYLIKTRGQQVTLSCSPISGHRSVSWYQQTPGQGLQFLFEYFSETQRNKGNFPGRFSGRQFSNSRSEMNVSTLELGDSALYLCASSLRVRQGLSPSEQFFGPGTRLTVL.

The chain couples TRBV9 to TRBJ1-1; no firm D call. Germline V gene data show CDR1 as SGDLS and CDR2 as YYNGEE. There are 14 residues in the CDR3. V was pared by 8 bases and J by 0 bases, with 14 bases between. The CDR3 reads CASARIAVNTEAFF. CDR3 nucleotide sequence: TGTGCCAGTGCCCGGATCGCGGTGAACACTGAAGCTTTCTTT.

The chain couples TRBV5-6 to TRBJ1-6; D is uncertain. This CDR3 contains 14 residues. Trimming took 5 bases from V and 10 from J, leaving 16 bases between them. Germline-derived CDR1 and CDR2 are SGHDT and YYEEEE. The CDR3 nucleotides read TGTGCCAGCAGTTTCCAGGATAGTGGGTCACCCCTCCACTTT. The encoded protein is CASSFQDSGSPLHF. The full variable domain, rest sourced from reference TRBV5-6 and TRBJ1-6, is DAGVTQSPTHLIKTRGQQVTLRCSPKSGHDTVSWYQQALGQGPQFIFQYYEEEERQRGNFPDRFSGHQFPNYSSELNVNALLLGDSALYLCASSFQDSGSPLHFGNGTRLTVT.

The V and J genes are TRBV10-3 and TRBJ1-1; no definite D call. The CDR3 spans 12 residues. Trimming shortened V by 0 bases and J by 9 bases, and 8 bases separated the two germline ends. Germline assignment: CDR1 ENHRY and CDR2 SYGVKD. The CDR3 bases are TGTGCCATCAGTGAGTCGATGAGGAAAGCTTTCTTT. Translated: CAISESMRKAFF.

The genes are TRBV5-1 and TRBJ2-2, with 8 bases fitting TRBD2. V dropped 2 bases and J dropped 6; count of bases not matched to a gene: 3. The length of the CDR3 is 14 residues. From germline, CDR1 is SGHRS and CDR2 YFSETQ. The CDR3 loop reads CASSLTSGAGELFF. CDR3 bases: TGCGCCAGCAGCTTAACTAGCGGAGCCGGGGAGCTGTTTTTT.

The CDR3 nucleotides read TGTGCCATCAGTGACCCTCCGGGACTAGCAGTTAATTCCTACAATGAGCAGTTCTTC. This translates into CAISDPPGLAVNSYNEQFF. V usage is TRBV10-3 and J usage is TRBJ2-1, with TRBD2 identical over 9 bases. CDR1 ENHRY and CDR2 SYGVKD come from the germline V gene. Trimming took 3 bases from V and 1 from J; bases not matched to a gene: 13. This CDR3 contains 19 residues.

This chain connects TRBV25-1 to TRBJ1-2; TRBD1 is a possible D gene (5 bases). Per germline, CDR1 MGHDK and CDR2 SYGVNS. CDR3 length: 13 amino acids. CDR3 region: CSPGGDSQDGYTF. CDR3 nucleotides: TGTTCGCCAGGTGGAGACAGTCAGGATGGCTACACCTTC.

The genes are TRBV27 and TRBJ1-1; 11 nucleotides line up with TRBD1. The CDR3 spans 15 residues. The germline V gene has CDR1 MNHEY and CDR2 SMNVEV (reference sequence). Germline trimming cut 5 bases from V and 4 bases from J; bases unmatched to any gene: 6. CDR3 loop: CASSQAGTGGTEAFF. DNA for the CDR3: TGTGCCAGCAGTCAAGCCGGGACAGGGGGCACTGAAGCTTTCTTT.